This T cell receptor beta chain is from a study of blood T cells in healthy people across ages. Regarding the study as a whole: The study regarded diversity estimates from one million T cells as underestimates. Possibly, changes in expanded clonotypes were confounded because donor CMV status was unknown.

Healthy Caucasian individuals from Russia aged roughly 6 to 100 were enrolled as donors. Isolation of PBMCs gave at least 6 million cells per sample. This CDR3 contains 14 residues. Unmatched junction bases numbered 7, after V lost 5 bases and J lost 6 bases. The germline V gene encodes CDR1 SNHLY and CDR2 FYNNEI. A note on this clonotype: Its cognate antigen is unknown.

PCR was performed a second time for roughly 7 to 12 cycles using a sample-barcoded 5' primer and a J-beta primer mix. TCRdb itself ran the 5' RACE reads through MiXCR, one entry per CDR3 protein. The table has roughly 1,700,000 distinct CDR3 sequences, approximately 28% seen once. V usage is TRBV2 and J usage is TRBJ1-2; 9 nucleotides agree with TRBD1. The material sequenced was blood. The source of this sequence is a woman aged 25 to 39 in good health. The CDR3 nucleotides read TGTGCCAGCAGTCGTCCCGGACAGGGGAATGGCTACACCTTC. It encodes CASSRPGQGNGYTF.